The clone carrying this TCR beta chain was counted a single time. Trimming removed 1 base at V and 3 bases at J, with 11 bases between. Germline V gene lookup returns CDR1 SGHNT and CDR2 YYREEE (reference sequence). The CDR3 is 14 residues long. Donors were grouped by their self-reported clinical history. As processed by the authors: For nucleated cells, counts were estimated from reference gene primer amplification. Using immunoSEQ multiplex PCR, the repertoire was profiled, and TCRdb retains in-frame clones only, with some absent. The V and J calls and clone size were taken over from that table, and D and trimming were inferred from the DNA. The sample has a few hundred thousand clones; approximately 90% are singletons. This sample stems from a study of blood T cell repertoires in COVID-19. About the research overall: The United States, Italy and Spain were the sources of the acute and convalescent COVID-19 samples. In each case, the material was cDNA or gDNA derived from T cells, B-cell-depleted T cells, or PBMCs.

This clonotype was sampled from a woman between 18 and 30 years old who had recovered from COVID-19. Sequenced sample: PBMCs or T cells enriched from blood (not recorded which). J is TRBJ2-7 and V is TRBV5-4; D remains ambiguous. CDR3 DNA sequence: TGTGCCAGCAGCTTGTTTCCAGAAGACTACGAGCAGTACTTC. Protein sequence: CASSLFPEDYEQYF.